The 25 T cell receptor beta chains given below trace back to one sample, sequenced in a study of beta chain features in type 1 diabetes. Expressed TCRB transcripts got sequenced, as all isolated RNA was reverse transcribed. Only in-frame clones appear in the TCRdb table, and some are missing; sequencing was by immunoSEQ multiplex PCR. The sample holds more than 300,000 clones; about 14% are singletons and the top ten take approximately 0.02%. The sequenced sample was naive CD4+ T cells from blood. The receptor set was obtained from a woman under 30 in good health.

This clone came up a few times. The sample has other DNA sequences that encode this CDR3 too. This rearrangement joins TRBV18 to TRBJ2-7, with 13 bases lining up with TRBD2. Per the germline V gene, CDR1 is KGHSH and CDR2 is LQKENI. Losses at the gene ends were 3 bases for V and 2 bases for J; bases not matched to a gene: 1. The CDR3 is made up of 15 amino acids. The CDR3 sequence is CASSPGTSGTYEQYF. CDR3 bases: TGTGCCAGCTCACCCGGGACTAGCGGGACCTACGAGCAGTACTTC. Full variable domain (missing parts from reference TRBV18 and TRBJ2-7): NAGVMQNPRHLVRRRGQEARLRCSPMKGHSHVYWYRQLPEEGLKFMVYLQKENIIDESGMPKERFSAEFPKEGPSILRIQQVVRGDSAAYFCASSPGTSGTYEQYFGPGTRLTVT.

This clone was observed a few times. The chain links TRBV28 to TRBJ2-3, with 9 bases matching TRBD2. V was pared by 4 bases and J by 9 bases, with 14 bases of the junction left unmatched. The germline V gene encodes CDR1 MDHEN and CDR2 SYDVKM. The CDR3 is 16 amino acids. The CDR3 loop is CASSSQGSGRFETQYF. In nucleotides, the CDR3 is TGTGCCAGCAGTTCACAGGGGAGCGGGAGGTTTGAAACGCAGTATTTT.

This clone was counted only a few times. The chain carries TRBV14 and TRBJ1-2; 9 positions match TRBD1. J lost 4 bases, V lost 5 bases, and 5 bases had no gene match. The CDR3 has 14 residues. Per germline, CDR1 SGHDN and CDR2 FVKESK. The CDR3 here is CASSIGQGIYGYTF. Written as DNA, the CDR3 is TGTGCCAGCAGCATTGGACAGGGGATCTATGGCTACACCTTC.

V gene TRBV2 combines with J gene TRBJ1-1; 7 bases are shared with TRBD1. Per germline, CDR1 SNHLY and CDR2 FYNNEI. The trim removed 7 bases at V and 1 base at J, leaving 9 bases unmatched. The CDR3 has 15 residues. CDR3 loop: CASTLTGVRNTEAFF. In DNA, the CDR3 is TGTGCCAGCACCCTTACAGGGGTTAGGAACACTGAAGCTTTCTTT.

This clone has just a few counts. The V and J genes are TRBV30 and TRBJ1-1, with D perhaps matching TRBD1 (5 bases). V lost 3 bases, J lost 4 bases, and 15 bases lay in between. The CDR3 contains 14 residues. From germline, CDR1 is GTSNPN and CDR2 SVGIG (reference sequence). The DNA for the CDR3 is TGTGCCTGGAGGAAGCTGGAGGGGTTCACTGAAGCTTTCTTT. Its translation is CAWRKLEGFTEAFF. The full variable domain, with the rest looked up from reference TRBV30 and TRBJ1-1, is SQTIHQWPATLVQPVGSPLSLECTVEGTSNPNLYWYRQAAGRGLQLLFYSVGIGQISSEVPQNLSASRPQDRQFILSSKKLLLSDSGFYLCAWRKLEGFTEAFFGQGTRLTVV.

The table lists this clone with a few counts. The genes are TRBV6-5 and TRBJ1-1, with TRBD1 identical over 11 bases. The V segment lost 2 bases and the J segment 10 bases; nucleotides outside the gene matches: 3. The CDR3 sequence is 13 residues long. Germline-derived CDR1 and CDR2 are MNHEY and SVGAGI. The CDR3: CASSYGQGAIAFF. CDR3 DNA: TGTGCCAGCAGTTACGGACAGGGGGCTATAGCTTTCTTT.

The J gene is TRBJ2-3, the V gene TRBV25-1; 10 nucleotides match TRBD2. Germline CDR1 reads MGHDK; CDR2 reads SYGVNS. Trimming at V came to 6 bases and at J to 2 bases, leaving 5 bases not matched to a gene. This CDR3 comprises 15 residues. For the CDR3, the DNA is TGTGCCAGCAGCCCTAGCGGGAGTTCCACAGATACGCAGTATTTT. Translated, it gives CASSPSGSSTDTQYF.

This clone was counted a few times. The rearrangement uses TRBV7-3 and TRBJ2-1; 9 nucleotides line up with TRBD2. The CDR3 spans 17 residues. V shed 5 bases, J shed 2 bases, and the junction held 10 bases outside the gene matches. The germline V gene encodes CDR1 SGHTA and CDR2 FQGTGA. CDR3: CASSPPPGLAPYNEQFF. The CDR3 DNA is TGTGCCAGCAGCCCTCCCCCGGGACTAGCCCCCTACAATGAGCAGTTCTTC. Using reference TRBV7-3 and TRBJ2-1 for the parts outside the CDR3, the full variable domain is GAGVSQTPSNKVTEKGKYVELRCDPISGHTALYWYRQSLGQGPEFLIYFQGTGAADDSGLPNDRFFAVRPEGSVSTLKIQRTERGDSAVYLCASSPPPGLAPYNEQFFGPGTRLTVL.

This clone came up a few times. This sequence joins TRBV28 and TRBJ2-1, with 11 bases aligning to TRBD2. The CDR3 spans 15 residues. The V gene end was trimmed by 6 bases and the J gene end by 8 bases; junction bases not matched to a gene: 9. Germline CDR1 reads MDHEN; CDR2 reads SYDVKM. The CDR3 loop reads CASSPSLAGGDEQFF. The CDR3, as DNA: TGTGCCAGCAGCCCCTCCCTAGCGGGAGGCGATGAGCAGTTCTTC.

The rearrangement uses TRBV6-1 and TRBJ1-1; D perhaps matches TRBD1 (6 bases). Trimming removed 6 bases from V and 5 bases from J, with 13 bases in between. The CDR3 has 13 residues. Looked up from germline, CDR1 is MNHNS and CDR2 is SASEGT. The CDR3 nucleotides read TGTGCCAGCAGAAAACAGGGAGGGACTGAAGCTTTCTTT. Protein product: CASRKQGGTEAFF.

The CDR3 loop is CSVGSRVRLDTEAFF. The CDR3 DNA is TGCAGCGTTGGGAGCCGGGTCCGGTTGGACACTGAAGCTTTCTTT. This chain uses TRBV29-1 with TRBJ1-1; D is ambiguous. Between the trimmed V and J ends, which lost 4 bases and 3 bases, there was a span of 18 bases. This CDR3 contains 15 residues. Looked up from germline, CDR1 is SQVTM and CDR2 is ANQGSEA.

This clone appeared a few times. V gene TRBV9 combines with J gene TRBJ2-7; D is ambiguous. This CDR3 is built from 13 residues. Trimming removed 5 bases at V and 5 bases at J, with 14 bases between. Germline values: CDR1 SGDLS, CDR2 YYNGEE. The CDR3 spells CASSLLARNEQYF. The CDR3 DNA reads TGTGCCAGCAGTCTCTTGGCCCGTAACGAGCAGTACTTC.

CDR3 loop: CASSQSAGDRENIQYF. The CDR3 DNA sequence: TGTGCCAGCAGCCAATCGGCGGGGGACAGGGAGAACATTCAGTACTTC. The rearrangement joins TRBV4-2 to TRBJ2-4, with TRBD1 identical over 9 bases. Looked up from germline, CDR1 is LGHNA and CDR2 is YNFKEQ. This CDR3 has 16 residues. Losses at the gene ends were 2 bases for V and 7 bases for J; bases not matched to a gene: 9.

The CDR3 nucleotides read TGTGCCAGCAGCTTGGACAGGGTCAACAATGAGCAGTTCTTC. Its protein is CASSLDRVNNEQFF. The chain has TRBV5-4 and TRBJ2-1; tentatively, D is TRBD1 (6 bases). CDR1 and CDR2 (germline): SGHNT, YYREEE (reference sequence). Between the trimmed V and J ends, which lost 0 bases and 5 bases, there was a span of 9 bases. This CDR3 comprises 14 residues.

V usage is TRBV7-3 and J usage is TRBJ2-1; 8 bases map to TRBD2. V shed 4 bases, J shed 5 bases, and the junction held 10 bases outside the gene matches. In germline, CDR1 is SGHTA, CDR2 FQGTGA. The CDR3 runs 16 residues. CDR3 sequence: CASSSLAGNIDNEQFF. The DNA of the CDR3 is TGTGCCAGCAGCTCATTAGCGGGAAATATAGACAATGAGCAGTTCTTC.

This clone was counted a few times. The DNA for the CDR3 is TGTGCCAGCAGCTTAGCGTCGAGACTAGCGACAGATACGCAGTATTTT. It encodes CASSLASRLATDTQYF. The V gene is TRBV11-1, the J gene TRBJ2-3, with 8 bases matching TRBD2. V shed 0 bases and J 3 bases; nucleotides not matched to a gene: 5. Germline CDR1 SGHAT, CDR2 FQDESV (reference sequence). The CDR3 contains 16 residues.

In its sample, this clone was seen a few times. The V call is TRBV30, the J call TRBJ1-1; D might be TRBD1 (5 bases). Germline CDR1 is GTSNPN and CDR2 is SVGIG (reference sequence). There are 12 residues in the CDR3. Trimming left V 5 bases short and J 5 bases short, with 12 bases between. The DNA for the CDR3 is TGTGCCTGGCTTCAAAGGGGAACTGAAGCTTTCTTT. The encoded protein is CAWLQRGTEAFF.

This clone was seen a few times. The chain is built from TRBV14 and TRBJ1-2; 7 bases line up with TRBD1. Unmatched junction bases numbered 8, after V lost 5 bases and J lost 11 bases. The CDR3 totals 12 residues. The germline CDR1 and CDR2 sequences are SGHDN and FVKESK. The CDR3 sequence is CASSSWTGVYTF. CDR3 DNA: TGTGCCAGCAGCTCTTGGACAGGCGTGTACACCTTC. The whole variable domain, filled in from reference TRBV14 and TRBJ1-2, reads EAGVTQFPSHSVIEKGQTVTLRCDPISGHDNLYWYRRVMGKEIKFLLHFVKESKQDESGMPNNRFLAERTGGTYSTLKVQPAELEDSGVYFCASSSWTGVYTFGSGTRLTVV.

The gene calls are TRBV7-9 and TRBJ2-7; 8 nucleotides line up with TRBD1. With 2 bases clipped from V and 5 bases from J, the junction kept 14 bases outside the gene matches. Germline V lookup: CDR1 SEHNR, CDR2 FQNEAQ (reference sequence). This CDR3 is 17 amino acids long. The CDR3 region is CASSLFGGRGRQHEQYF. The CDR3 nucleotides are TGTGCCAGCAGCTTATTCGGTGGCAGGGGGCGTCAACACGAGCAGTACTTC. The variable domain in full, completed from reference TRBV7-9 and TRBJ2-7, reads DTGVSQNPRHKITKRGQNVTFRCDPISEHNRLYWYRQTLGQGPEFLTYFQNEAQLEKSRLLSDRFSAERPKGSFSTLEIQRTEQGDSAMYLCASSLFGGRGRQHEQYFGPGTRLTVT.

The V gene is TRBV4-2, the J gene TRBJ1-2, with D tentatively TRBD1 (6 bases). V dropped 0 bases and J dropped 2 bases, with 10 bases sitting between them. Germline V gene lookup returns CDR1 LGHNA and CDR2 YNFKEQ. The CDR3 totals 15 residues. CDR3 coding DNA: TGTGCCAGCAGCCAAGATTTTGACAGGAACTATGGCTACACCTTC. Its protein is CASSQDFDRNYGYTF.

A few counts support this clone. This rearrangement joins TRBV4-3 to TRBJ2-3; TRBD1 is a possible D gene (6 bases). V gave up 6 bases and J gave up 4 bases, with 14 bases separating them. Looked up from germline, CDR1 is LGHNA and CDR2 is YSLEER. The CDR3 consists of 14 residues. The CDR3 DNA sequence: TGCGCCAGCAGTTCCTCCACAGGGCCAGATACGCAGTATTTT. Translated: CASSSSTGPDTQYF.

The chain has TRBV29-1 and TRBJ2-1, with 13 positions matching TRBD2. CDR3 length: 11 amino acids. Germline V gene lookup returns CDR1 SQVTM and CDR2 ANQGSEA. The CDR3 loop is CSGLAGDKQFF. The CDR3 DNA follows: TGCAGTGGACTAGCGGGAGATAAGCAGTTCTTC.

The chain links TRBV28 to TRBJ2-4; 7 bases agree with TRBD1. CDR3 length: 14 amino acids. Trimming removed 6 bases from V and 4 bases from J; junction bases left unmatched: 6. Germline CDR1 and CDR2: MDHEN and SYDVKM. CDR3 nucleotides: TGTGCCAGCAGCCCGCCGGGACAGAAAAACATTCAGTACTTC. Encoded protein: CASSPPGQKNIQYF.

This sequence joins TRBV25-1 and TRBJ2-7; the D gene is possibly TRBD1 (5 bases). CDR1 is MGHDK, CDR2 SYGVNS, per germline. V was clipped by 6 bases and J by 3 bases, with 12 bases between them. CDR3 length: 13 residues. The CDR3: CASRQDSFYEQYF. CDR3 coding DNA: TGTGCCAGCAGACAGGATTCCTTCTACGAGCAGTACTTC.

This chain links TRBV19 with TRBJ1-5; TRBD1 matches at 7 bases. V lost 3 bases to trimming and J lost 3 bases; unmatched junction nucleotides: 8. The CDR3 runs to 16 residues. Germline V gene data show CDR1 as LNHDA and CDR2 as SQIVND (reference sequence). CDR3 sequence reads: CASSILRDRYNQPQHF. DNA of the CDR3: TGTGCCAGTAGTATTTTGCGGGACAGATACAATCAGCCCCAGCATTTT.